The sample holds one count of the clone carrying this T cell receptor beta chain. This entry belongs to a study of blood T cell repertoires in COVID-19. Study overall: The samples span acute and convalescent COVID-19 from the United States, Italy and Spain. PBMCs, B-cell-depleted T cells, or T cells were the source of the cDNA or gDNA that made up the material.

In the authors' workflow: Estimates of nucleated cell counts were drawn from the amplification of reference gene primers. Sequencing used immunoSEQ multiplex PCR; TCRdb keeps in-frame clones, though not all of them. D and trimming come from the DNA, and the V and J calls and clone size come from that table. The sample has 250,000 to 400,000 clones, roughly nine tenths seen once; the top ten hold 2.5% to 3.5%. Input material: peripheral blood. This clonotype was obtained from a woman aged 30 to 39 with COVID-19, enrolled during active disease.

The DNA of the CDR3 is TGCGCCAGCAGCTTTCAAACACGTGGACTAGCGGACAATGAGCAGTTCTTC. It encodes CASSFQTRGLADNEQFF. This chain uses TRBV5-1 with TRBJ2-1; 10 nucleotides line up with TRBD2. The CDR3 totals 17 residues. V was clipped by 2 bases and J by 5 bases; unmatched bases: 10. Germline values: CDR1 SGHRS, CDR2 YFSETQ.